A selection of T cell receptor beta chains follows, all from one sample in a study of CD8+ T cells in alopecia areata. The data were produced by immunoSEQ multiplex PCR, yet TCRdb's version contains in-frame clones alone and is incomplete. Of around 100,000 clones in the sample, around 50% were seen once. The source material was CD8+ T cells sorted from blood, sampled at week 24, from a patient treated with tofacitinib. The receptors were sampled from a human donor with alopecia areata. Each CDR3 is given with its conserved first and last residue. A D gene is named only where the DNA matches it firmly. Not all rows give a size; the values are once, few, many and, for expanded clones, a class.

D: NA
J: TRBJ1-1
size: NA
V: TRBV10-3
DNA: TGTGCCACAGAGGGCGGCGATACTGAAGCTTTCTTT
CDR3: CATEGGDTEAFF

D: NA
J: TRBJ2-1
size: NA
V: TRBV27
DNA: TGTGCCAGCAGTCACAGGACACGCTCCTACAATGAGCAGTTCTTC
CDR3: CASSHRTRSYNEQFF

D: TRBD2
J: TRBJ2-3
size: many
V: TRBV5-1
DNA: TGCGCCAGCAGCTTGCGGAGCGGGGGAAACACAGATACGCAGTATTTT
CDR3: CASSLRSGGNTDTQYF

D: NA
J: TRBJ2-3
size: NA
V: TRBV5-6
DNA: TGTGCCAGCAGCTTGGCAGTTAGCACAGATACGCAGTATTTT
CDR3: CASSLAVSTDTQYF

D: TRBD1
J: TRBJ2-2
size: NA
V: TRBV30
DNA: TGTGCCTGGAGTTGGGCAGGGGGCACCGGGGAGCTGTTTTTT
CDR3: CAWSWAGGTGELFF

D: NA
J: TRBJ2-1
size: NA
V: TRBV10-3
DNA: TGTGCCATCAGTGAGTGGAGGACCGTTCGAGGCAATGAGCAGTTCTTC
CDR3: CAISEWRTVRGNEQFF

D: TRBD2
J: TRBJ2-1
size: once
V: TRBV27
DNA: TGTGCCAGCAGTCAGGGACTAGGGAACAATGAGCAGTTCTTC
CDR3: CASSQGLGNNEQFF

D: NA
J: TRBJ2-1
size: NA
V: TRBV4-3
DNA: TGCGCCAGCAGCCAAGATTCTGAGGGTTACAATGAGCAGTTCTTC
CDR3: CASSQDSEGYNEQFF

D: TRBD2
J: TRBJ2-1
size: NA
V: TRBV29-1
DNA: TGCAGCGTTGAAGAGGGTAGCGGGGGGGCCGATGAGCAGTTCTTC
CDR3: CSVEEGSGGADEQFF

D: NA
J: TRBJ2-7
size: NA
V: TRBV29-1
DNA: TGCAGCGTTGACTTGGAGGAGCAGTACTTC
CDR3: CSVDLEEQYF

D: NA
J: TRBJ2-7
size: NA
V: TRBV7-9
DNA: TGTGCCAGCAGCCCCGGCGGAGGGCTCGTCTACGAGCAGTACTTC
CDR3: CASSPGGGLVYEQYF

D: NA
J: TRBJ1-1
size: large
V: TRBV7-2
DNA: TGTGCCAGCAGCTCGATGGGGAACACTGAAGCTTTCTTT
CDR3: CASSSMGNTEAFF

D: NA
J: TRBJ2-7
size: few
V: TRBV29-1
DNA: TGCAGCGCTGAGGACGGAGACTACGAGCAGTACTTC
CDR3: CSAEDGDYEQYF

D: NA
J: TRBJ1-3
size: NA
V: TRBV29-1
DNA: TGCAGCGTTGCCCACAGGGAGAACACCATATATTTT
CDR3: CSVAHRENTIYF

D: NA
J: TRBJ2-2
size: NA
V: TRBV30
DNA: TGTGCCTGGAGCATCGGGACCCCTTTATTCGGGGAGCTGTTTTTT
CDR3: CAWSIGTPLFGELFF

D: TRBD2
J: TRBJ2-1
size: few
V: TRBV29-1
DNA: TGCAGCGCCCTGACTAGCGGGGGAGCTATGGAGCAGTTCTTC
CDR3: CSALTSGGAMEQFF

D: TRBD2
J: TRBJ2-5
size: NA
V: TRBV4-2
DNA: TGTGCCAGCAGCCAAGTCTCTAGCGGGGAGGAAGAGACCCAGTACTTC
CDR3: CASSQVSSGEEETQYF

D: TRBD1
J: TRBJ2-7
size: NA
V: TRBV6-5
DNA: TGTGCCAGCACCTTCGACAGGGGGAGCGAGCAGTACTTC
CDR3: CASTFDRGSEQYF

D: NA
J: TRBJ1-5
size: NA
V: TRBV4-3
DNA: TGCGCCAGCAGCCAAGAAGTGCGCGGGGGCCTGAATCAGCCCCAGCATTTT
CDR3: CASSQEVRGGLNQPQHF

D: TRBD2
J: TRBJ2-5
size: NA
V: TRBV9
DNA: TGTGCCAGCAGCGTAGGGGAGGGACAAGAGACCCAGTACTTC
CDR3: CASSVGEGQETQYF

D: NA
J: TRBJ1-1
size: NA
V: TRBV27
DNA: TGTGCCAGCAGTCCGATAGGGCAGGGATTGTGGCACACTGAAGCTTTCTTT
CDR3: CASSPIGQGLWHTEAFF

D: NA
J: TRBJ2-7
size: NA
V: TRBV6-5
DNA: TGTGCCAGCAGCAGCCGGGACACTACCTACGAGCAGTACTTC
CDR3: CASSSRDTTYEQYF

D: NA
J: TRBJ1-1
size: NA
V: TRBV10-3
DNA: TGTGCCATCAGTGAGGGGGGGACTGAAGCTTTCTTT
CDR3: CAISEGGTEAFF

D: NA
J: TRBJ1-1
size: once
V: TRBV2
DNA: TGTGCCATCCTTTCTGAGGTGAACACTGAAGCTTTCTTT
CDR3: CAILSEVNTEAFF

D: TRBD1
J: TRBJ1-3
size: NA
V: TRBV13
DNA: TGTGCCAGCAGCTCCGACAGGGGCTCTGGAAACACCATATATTTT
CDR3: CASSSDRGSGNTIYF

D: NA
J: TRBJ2-6
size: NA
V: TRBV2
DNA: TGTGCCAGCAGTGACGAGAGACCTGGGGCCAACGTCCTGACTTTC
CDR3: CASSDERPGANVLTF

D: NA
J: TRBJ1-1
size: NA
V: TRBV29-1
DNA: TGCAGTGCGACAGCCCAGGGAACTGAAGCTTTCTTT
CDR3: CSATAQGTEAFF

D: NA
J: TRBJ2-6
size: few
V: TRBV19
DNA: TGTGCCTTTTCCAGGGATGGGGCCAACGTCCTGACTTTC
CDR3: CAFSRDGANVLTF

D: NA
J: TRBJ1-1
size: NA
V: TRBV7-9
DNA: TGTGCCAGCAGCCCAAGCGGGGGAGGAACTGAAGCTTTCTTT
CDR3: CASSPSGGGTEAFF

D: NA
J: TRBJ2-7
size: few
V: TRBV30
DNA: TGTGCCTGGAGTGGAGGGGTGTTGGTCGAGCAGTACTTC
CDR3: CAWSGGVLVEQYF

D: NA
J: TRBJ2-3
size: once
V: TRBV7-9
DNA: TGTGCCAGCAGCTTAGGGGTGCACCCCACAGATACGCAGTATTTT
CDR3: CASSLGVHPTDTQYF

D: NA
J: TRBJ1-1
size: NA
V: TRBV29-1
DNA: TGCAGCGTTGGCCAGAACACTGAAGCTTTCTTT
CDR3: CSVGQNTEAFF

D: TRBD1
J: TRBJ1-6
size: NA
V: TRBV25-1
DNA: TGTGCCAGCAGTGAATTGACAGGGTTGAATTCACCCCTCCACTTT
CDR3: CASSELTGLNSPLHF

D: NA
J: TRBJ2-3
size: NA
V: TRBV5-1
DNA: TGCGCCAGCACCGGAGGGTGGGGCGAGGAGTTCACAGATACGCAGTATTTT
CDR3: CASTGGWGEEFTDTQYF

D: NA
J: TRBJ1-4
size: NA
V: TRBV2
DNA: TGTGCCAGCAGTGATGAGACAGCAACTAATGAAAAACTGTTTTTT
CDR3: CASSDETATNEKLFF

D: TRBD1
J: TRBJ2-1
size: NA
V: TRBV7-3
DNA: TGTGCCAGCAGCTTAAAGGGACAGGGTGTGGATGAGCAGTTCTTC
CDR3: CASSLKGQGVDEQFF

D: NA
J: TRBJ2-3
size: NA
V: TRBV7-9
DNA: TGTGCCAGCAGTTCCCCGTTACAGGGACGCACAGATACGCAGTATTTT
CDR3: CASSSPLQGRTDTQYF

D: NA
J: TRBJ2-7
size: many
V: TRBV19
DNA: TGTGCCACCTCATTGGACGCCTCCTACGAGCAGTACTTC
CDR3: CATSLDASYEQYF

D: TRBD2
J: TRBJ2-5
size: NA
V: TRBV9
DNA: TGTGCCAGCAGCGTCGGAAGGACTAGCAGGGTCGGAGAGACCCAGTACTTC
CDR3: CASSVGRTSRVGETQYF

D: NA
J: TRBJ2-4
size: NA
V: TRBV12-5
DNA: TGTGCTAGTGGTCTCCACAGGTCAGGCATTCAGTACTTC
CDR3: CASGLHRSGIQYF